These 4 T cell receptor beta chains came from one sample sequenced in a study of cytomegalovirus exposure and HLA in healthy donors. Clones were sequenced by immunoSEQ multiplex PCR, and TCRdb holds only the in-frame ones, with some missing. The top ten clones hold roughly 10% of a sample with 150,000 to 200,000 clones, 84% of them seen once. The source material was PBMCs. The receptors come from a man aged 25 to 40 in good health and CMV-seropositive.

CDR3 sequence reads: CSVGAGAGPPYEQYF. The CDR3 region has the DNA TGCAGCGTTGGGGCGGGAGCGGGGCCCCCCTACGAGCAGTACTTC. This sequence joins TRBV29-1 and TRBJ2-7; 7 bases agree with TRBD2. Germline CDR1 and CDR2: SQVTM and ANQGSEA. The V and J ends lost 4 bases and 2 bases, in that order; junction bases with no gene match: 11. The CDR3 is 15 residues long.

This clone was picked up a small number of times. The chain recombines TRBV28 with TRBJ2-7; 12 nucleotides align to TRBD1. The CDR3 has 16 residues. In germline, CDR1 is MDHEN, CDR2 SYDVKM. V lost 3 bases, J lost 3 bases, and 6 bases stayed unmatched. The CDR3 DNA follows: TGTGCCAGCAGTTTTGGGACAGGGGGCCAGTTCTACGAGCAGTACTTC. Amino acids: CASSFGTGGQFYEQYF. Full variable domain (remainder filled in from reference TRBV28 and TRBJ2-7): DVKVTQSSRYLVKRTGEKVFLECVQDMDHENMFWYRQDPGLGLRLIYFSYDVKMKEKGDIPEGYSVSREKKERFSLILESASTNQTSMYLCASSFGTGGQFYEQYFGPGTRLTVT.

This sequence joins TRBV28 and TRBJ2-1, with D uncertain. The length of the CDR3 is 16 residues. V was cut by 3 bases and J by 5 bases, with 17 bases left in between. Germline-derived CDR1 and CDR2 are MDHEN and SYDVKM. The CDR3, as DNA: TGTGCCAGCAGTTTTTTCGGCAGGCAATCGGACAATGAGCAGTTCTTC. The encoded protein is CASSFFGRQSDNEQFF.

This clone showed up just once. The chain carries TRBV29-1 and TRBJ2-3, with D perhaps TRBD2 (6 bases). V lost 5 bases, J lost 2 bases, and 17 bases lay in between. Germline loops: CDR1 SQVTM, CDR2 ANQGSEA. This CDR3 spans 15 amino acids. Written as DNA, the CDR3 is TGCAGCGTTACTAGCCGGGCGGGGATCACAGATACGCAGTATTTT. It encodes CSVTSRAGITDTQYF.